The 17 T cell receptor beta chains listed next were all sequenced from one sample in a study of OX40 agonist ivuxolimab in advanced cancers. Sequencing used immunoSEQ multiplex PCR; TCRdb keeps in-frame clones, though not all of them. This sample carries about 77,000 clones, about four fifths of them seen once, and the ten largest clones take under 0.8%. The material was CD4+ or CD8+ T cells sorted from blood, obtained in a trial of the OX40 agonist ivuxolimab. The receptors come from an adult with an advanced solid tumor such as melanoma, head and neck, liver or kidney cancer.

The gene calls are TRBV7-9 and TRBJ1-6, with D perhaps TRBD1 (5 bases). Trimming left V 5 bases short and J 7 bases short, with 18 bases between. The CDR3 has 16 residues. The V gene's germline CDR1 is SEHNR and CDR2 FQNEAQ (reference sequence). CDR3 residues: CASSPRPGQENSPLHF. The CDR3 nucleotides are TGTGCCAGCAGCCCCAGACCGGGGCAGGAGAATTCACCCCTCCACTTT.

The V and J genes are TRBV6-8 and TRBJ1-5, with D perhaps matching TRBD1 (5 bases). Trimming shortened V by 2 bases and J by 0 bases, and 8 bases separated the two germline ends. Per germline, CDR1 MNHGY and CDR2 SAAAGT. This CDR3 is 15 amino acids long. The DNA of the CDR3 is TGTGCCAGCAGTTACCAGGGCTATAGCAATCAGCCCCAGCATTTT. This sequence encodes CASSYQGYSNQPQHF.

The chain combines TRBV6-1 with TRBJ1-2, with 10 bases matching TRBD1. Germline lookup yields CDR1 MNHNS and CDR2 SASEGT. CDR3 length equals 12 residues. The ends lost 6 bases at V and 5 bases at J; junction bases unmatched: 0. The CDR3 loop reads CASRDRGYGYTF. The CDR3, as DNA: TGTGCCAGCAGGGACAGGGGGTATGGCTACACCTTC.

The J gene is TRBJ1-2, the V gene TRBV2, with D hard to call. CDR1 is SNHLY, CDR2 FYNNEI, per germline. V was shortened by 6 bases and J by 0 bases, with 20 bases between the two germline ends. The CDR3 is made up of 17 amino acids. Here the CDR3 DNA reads TGTGCCAGCAGGACCCTTTTAGTGGCAGCCGCTAACTATGGCTACACCTTC. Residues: CASRTLLVAAANYGYTF. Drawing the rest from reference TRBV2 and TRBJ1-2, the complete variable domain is EPEVTQTPSHQVTQMGQEVILRCVPISNHLYFYWYRQILGQKVEFLVSFYNNEISEKSEIFDDQFSVERPDGSNFTLKIRSTKLEDSAMYFCASRTLLVAAANYGYTFGSGTRLTVV.

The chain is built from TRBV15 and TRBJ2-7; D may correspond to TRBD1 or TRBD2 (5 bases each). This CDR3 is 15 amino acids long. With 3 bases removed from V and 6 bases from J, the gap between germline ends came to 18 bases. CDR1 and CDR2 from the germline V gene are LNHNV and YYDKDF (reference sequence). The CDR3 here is CATSSYGANGFEQYF. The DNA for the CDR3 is TGTGCCACCAGCAGTTACGGGGCCAATGGGTTCGAGCAGTACTTC.

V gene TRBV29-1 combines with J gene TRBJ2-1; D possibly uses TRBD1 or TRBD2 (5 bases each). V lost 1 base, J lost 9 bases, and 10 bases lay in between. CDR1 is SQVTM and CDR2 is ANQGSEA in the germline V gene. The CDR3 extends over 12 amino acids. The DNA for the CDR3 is TGCAGCGTTGAAGTACAGGCGGGTGAGCAGTTCTTC. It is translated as CSVEVQAGEQFF.

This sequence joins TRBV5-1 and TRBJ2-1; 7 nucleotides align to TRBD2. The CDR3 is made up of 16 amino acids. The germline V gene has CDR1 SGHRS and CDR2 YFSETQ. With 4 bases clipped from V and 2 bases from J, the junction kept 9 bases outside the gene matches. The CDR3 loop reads CASSAGVGRTYNEQFF. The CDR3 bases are TGCGCCAGCAGCGCGGGGGTGGGCAGGACCTACAATGAGCAGTTCTTC.

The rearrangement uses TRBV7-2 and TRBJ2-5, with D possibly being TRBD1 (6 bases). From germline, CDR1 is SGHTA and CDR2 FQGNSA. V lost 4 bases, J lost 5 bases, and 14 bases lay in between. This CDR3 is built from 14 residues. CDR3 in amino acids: CASSSDRLGETQYF. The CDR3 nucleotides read TGTGCCAGCAGCTCCGACAGGCTGGGGGAGACCCAGTACTTC.

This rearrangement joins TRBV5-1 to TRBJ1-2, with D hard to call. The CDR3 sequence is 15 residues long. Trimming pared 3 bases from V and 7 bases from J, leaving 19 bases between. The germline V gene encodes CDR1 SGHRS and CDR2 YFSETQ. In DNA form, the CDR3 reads TGCGCCAGCAGCTCTGAAAGCATCCGGGAGGCTGGCTACACCTTC. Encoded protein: CASSSESIREAGYTF.

The CDR3 protein is CASSLKGGQPQHF. In nucleotides, the CDR3 is TGTGCCAGCAGTTTAAAGGGAGGACAGCCCCAGCATTTT. This chain links TRBV28 with TRBJ1-5; D uncertain. CDR1 is MDHEN, CDR2 SYDVKM, per germline. The germline V and J ends were trimmed by 2 bases and 7 bases, with 9 bases remaining between them. This CDR3 has 13 amino acids. Filled out from reference TRBV28 and TRBJ1-5, the complete variable domain reads DVKVTQSSRYLVKRTGEKVFLECVQDMDHENMFWYRQDPGLGLRLIYFSYDVKMKEKGDIPEGYSVSREKKERFSLILESASTNQTSMYLCASSLKGGQPQHFGDGTRLSIL.

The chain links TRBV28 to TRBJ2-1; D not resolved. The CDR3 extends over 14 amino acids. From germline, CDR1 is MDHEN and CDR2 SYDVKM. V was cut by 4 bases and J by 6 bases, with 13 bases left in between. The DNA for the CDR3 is TGTGCCAGCAGTTCCGGAAGCCCTTCCAATGAGCAGTTCTTC. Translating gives CASSSGSPSNEQFF. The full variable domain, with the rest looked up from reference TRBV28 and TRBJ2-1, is DVKVTQSSRYLVKRTGEKVFLECVQDMDHENMFWYRQDPGLGLRLIYFSYDVKMKEKGDIPEGYSVSREKKERFSLILESASTNQTSMYLCASSSGSPSNEQFFGPGTRLTVL.

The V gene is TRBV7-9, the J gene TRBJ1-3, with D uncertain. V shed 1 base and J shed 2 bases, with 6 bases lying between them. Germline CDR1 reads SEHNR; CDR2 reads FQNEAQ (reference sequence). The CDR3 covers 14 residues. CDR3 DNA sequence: TGTGCCAGCAGCTTAGTCGGAACTGGAAACACCATATATTTT. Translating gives CASSLVGTGNTIYF. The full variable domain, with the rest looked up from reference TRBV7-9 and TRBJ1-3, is DTGVSQNPRHKITKRGQNVTFRCDPISEHNRLYWYRQTLGQGPEFLTYFQNEAQLEKSRLLSDRFSAERPKGSFSTLEIQRTEQGDSAMYLCASSLVGTGNTIYFGEGSWLTVV.

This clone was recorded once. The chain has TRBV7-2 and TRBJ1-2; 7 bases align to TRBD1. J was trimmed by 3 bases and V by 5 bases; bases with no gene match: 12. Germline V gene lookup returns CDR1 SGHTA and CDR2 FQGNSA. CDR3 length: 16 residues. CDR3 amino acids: CASSVYKGAVDYGYTF. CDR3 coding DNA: TGTGCCAGCAGCGTCTACAAGGGGGCAGTAGACTATGGCTACACCTTC.

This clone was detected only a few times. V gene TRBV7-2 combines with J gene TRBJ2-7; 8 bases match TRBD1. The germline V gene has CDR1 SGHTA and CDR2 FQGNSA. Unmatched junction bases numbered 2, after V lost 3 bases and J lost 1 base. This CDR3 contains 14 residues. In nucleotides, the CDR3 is TGTGCCAGCAGCTTCAACAGGGGGTCCTACGAGCAGTACTTC. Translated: CASSFNRGSYEQYF. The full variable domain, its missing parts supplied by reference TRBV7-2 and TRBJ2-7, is GAGVSQSPSNKVTEKGKDVELRCDPISGHTALYWYRQSLGQGLEFLIYFQGNSAPDKSGLPSDRFSAERTGGSVSTLTIQRTQQEDSAVYLCASSFNRGSYEQYFGPGTRLTVT.

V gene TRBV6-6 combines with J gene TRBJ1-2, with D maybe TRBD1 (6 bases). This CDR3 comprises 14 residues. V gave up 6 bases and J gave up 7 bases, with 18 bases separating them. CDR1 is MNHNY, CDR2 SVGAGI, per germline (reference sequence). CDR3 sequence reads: CASSPRVGGSGYTF. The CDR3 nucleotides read TGTGCCAGCAGCCCGCGGGTAGGGGGTAGTGGCTACACCTTC.

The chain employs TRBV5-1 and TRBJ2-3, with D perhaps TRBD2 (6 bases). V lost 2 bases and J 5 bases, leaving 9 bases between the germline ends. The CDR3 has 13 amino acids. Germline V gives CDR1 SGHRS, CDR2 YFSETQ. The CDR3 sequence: CASSFPGVDTQYF. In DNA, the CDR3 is TGCGCCAGCAGCTTTCCGGGGGTAGATACGCAGTATTTT.

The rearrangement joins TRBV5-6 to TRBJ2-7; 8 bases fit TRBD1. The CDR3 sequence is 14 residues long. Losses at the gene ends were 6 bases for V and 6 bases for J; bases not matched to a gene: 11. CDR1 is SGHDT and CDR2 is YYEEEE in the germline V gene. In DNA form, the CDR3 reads TGTGCCAGCACCCTCCGGGACAGGTTTGCCGAGCAGTACTTC. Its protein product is CASTLRDRFAEQYF.